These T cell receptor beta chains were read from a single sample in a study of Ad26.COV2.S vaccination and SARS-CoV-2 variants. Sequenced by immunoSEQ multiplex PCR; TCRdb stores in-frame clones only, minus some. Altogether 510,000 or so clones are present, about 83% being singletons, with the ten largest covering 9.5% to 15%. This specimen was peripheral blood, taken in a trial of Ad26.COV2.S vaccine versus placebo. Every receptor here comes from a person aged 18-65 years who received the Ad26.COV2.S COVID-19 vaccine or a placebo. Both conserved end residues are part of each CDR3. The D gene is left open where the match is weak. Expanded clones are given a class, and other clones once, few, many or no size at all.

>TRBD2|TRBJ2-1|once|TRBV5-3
TGTGCCAGAAGCTTGGCTCCCTCTGGCGGGAGTTACAATGAGCAGTTCTTC
CARSLAPSGGSYNEQFF
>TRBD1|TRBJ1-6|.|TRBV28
TGTGCCAGCAGTGGGGACAGGGGCTCCTATAATTCACCCCTCCACTTT
CASSGDRGSYNSPLHF
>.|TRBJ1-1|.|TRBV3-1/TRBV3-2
TGTGCCAGCAGCCCGAGGGGGGCTTCGGCTTTCTTT
CASSPRGASAFF
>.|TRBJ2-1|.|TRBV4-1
TGCGCCAGCAGCCAGGGCACCTTCGCCTACAATGAGCAGTTCTTC
CASSQGTFAYNEQFF
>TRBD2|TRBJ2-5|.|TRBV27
TGTGCCAGCAGCCCGGCGGGGACTAGCCCAAGTGAGACCCAGTACTTC
CASSPAGTSPSETQYF
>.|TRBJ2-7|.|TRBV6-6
TGTGCCAGCGGTTCCCAGAGCTACGAGCAGTACTTC
CASGSQSYEQYF
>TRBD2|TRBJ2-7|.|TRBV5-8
TGTGCCAGCAGCGGACCGGGACTAACTTACGAGCAGTACTTC
CASSGPGLTYEQYF
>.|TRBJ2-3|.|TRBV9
TGTGCCAGCAGCGTCCTTCAGGGTTGGACAGATACGCAGTATTTT
CASSVLQGWTDTQYF
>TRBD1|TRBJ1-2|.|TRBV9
TGTGCCAGCAGCGCACAGGGGTATGGCTACACCTTC
CASSAQGYGYTF
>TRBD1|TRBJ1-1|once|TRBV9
TGTGCCAGCAGCGTAGGAGGGACAGGGATGAACACTGAAGCTTTCTTT
CASSVGGTGMNTEAFF
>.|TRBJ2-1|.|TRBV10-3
TGTGCCATCAGTGAGTCGGGCCCGGGAAGCTCCTACAATGAGCAGTTCTTC
CAISESGPGSSYNEQFF
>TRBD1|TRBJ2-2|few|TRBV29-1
TGCAGCGTTGAAGATCTACCGGGACAGGGCACCGGGGAGCTGTTTTTT
CSVEDLPGQGTGELFF
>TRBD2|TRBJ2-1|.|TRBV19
TGTGCCAGTAGTCCCCTAGGGACTAGCGATTACAATGAGCAGTTCTTC
CASSPLGTSDYNEQFF
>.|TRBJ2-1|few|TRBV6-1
TGTGCCAGCAGTGGATACCGGGCCCAGTCCTACAATGAGCAGTTCTTC
CASSGYRAQSYNEQFF
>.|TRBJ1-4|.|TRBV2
TGTGCCAGCAGTCCACGGGGAACTAATGAAAAACTGTTTTTT
CASSPRGTNEKLFF
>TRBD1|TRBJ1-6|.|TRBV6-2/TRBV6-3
TGTGCCAGCAGTTATACGGGACAGCAAAATTCACCCCTCCACTTT
CASSYTGQQNSPLHF
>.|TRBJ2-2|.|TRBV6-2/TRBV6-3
TGTGCCAGCAGTTACTCTGGGGGGACCGGGGAGCTGTTTTTT
CASSYSGGTGELFF
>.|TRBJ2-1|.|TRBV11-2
TGTGCCAGCAGGTCAATAGGGAATGAGCAGTTCTTC
CASRSIGNEQFF
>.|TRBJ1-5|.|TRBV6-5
TGTGCCAGCAGCCAGACCCGGGGTAGCAATCAGCCCCAGCATTTT
CASSQTRGSNQPQHF
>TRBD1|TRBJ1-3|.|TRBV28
TGTGCCAGCAGTTCCACAGGGGTAGGTGGAAACACCATATATTTT
CASSSTGVGGNTIYF